This T cell receptor (beta chain) was obtained from a study of blood T cell repertoires in COVID-19. About the study: From the United States, Italy and Spain came samples of acute and convalescent COVID-19. The cDNA or gDNA used as material had been derived from T cells, B-cell-depleted T cells, or PBMCs.

This CDR3 comprises 20 residues. V gave up 1 base and J gave up 0 bases; unmatched junction bases: 8. Germline CDR1 MGHRA, CDR2 YSYEKL. Original processing methods: For nucleated cells, counts were estimated from reference gene primer amplification. Sequenced by immunoSEQ multiplex PCR; TCRdb stores in-frame clones only, minus some. The V and J calls and clone size were taken over from that table, and D and trimming were inferred from the DNA. The sample includes some 170,000 clones, 70% to 90% of them seen just once. Sequenced: peripheral blood. This clonotype was obtained from a man aged 35 to 55 with acute or convalescent COVID-19. This chain links TRBV4-1 with TRBJ2-6; 11 nucleotides align to TRBD2. CDR3 in DNA: TGCGCCAGCAGCCAAGTTAGGCTAGCGGGGGGTGGCTCTGGGGCCAACGTCCTGACTTTC. Translating it yields CASSQVRLAGGGSGANVLTF.